Listed below are T cell receptor beta chains from one sample, sequenced in a study of low-dose radiotherapy and immunotherapy resistance in tumors. TCRdb analysed the reads with MiXCR anew, one entry per CDR3 protein. The table includes some 94,000 distinct CDR3 sequences, 20% to 25% detected once. The sample was PBMCs, taken after low-dose radiotherapy plus immunotherapy. These receptors all stem from a female donor with ovarian cancer. The CDR3 runs from the conserved cysteine through the conserved F or W. Each record gives: J gene, V gene, CDR3 protein.

>TRBJ2-5|TRBV11-1
CASSLKGPQETQYF
>TRBJ2-7|TRBV6-5
CASSGGASGIVEQYF
>TRBJ2-1|TRBV7-3
CASSSGLAGGKQFF
>TRBJ1-5|TRBV28
CASRGAGDQPQHF
>TRBJ2-2|TRBV5-1
CASSLARGSNTGELFF
>TRBJ2-2|TRBV18
CASSPLRSRGELFF
>TRBJ2-5|TRBV7-2
CASSPRGRSQETQYF
>TRBJ1-2|TRBV19
CASSDRAYGYTF
>TRBJ1-1|TRBV2
CASTRQGYTEAFF
>TRBJ1-6|TRBV18
CASSPRGPESLGNSPLHF
>TRBJ2-7|TRBV11-2
CASSLDFGTGSFGLTEQYF
>TRBJ2-7|TRBV14
CASSQRWGQGGYEQYF
>TRBJ2-1|TRBV5-1
CASSFPGRKGLEQFF
>TRBJ2-7|TRBV30
CAWNRERSSYEQYF
>TRBJ2-1|TRBV7-2
CASSLVETGGFEQFF
>TRBJ2-5|TRBV5-1
CASSLVGRVETQYF
>TRBJ2-5|TRBV18
CASSQEQETQYF
>TRBJ1-6|TRBV27
CASSFQGRSPLHF
>TRBJ2-1|TRBV7-9
CASSQASGTYYNEQFF
>TRBJ2-3|TRBV15
CATSTGTSGSTDTQYF
>TRBJ1-1|TRBV3-1
CASSQVGGGTEAFF
>TRBJ1-2|TRBV4-3
CASSQDTGANYGYTF
>TRBJ2-5|TRBV5-6
CASSWGRRGETQYF
>TRBJ1-2|TRBV6-5
CASSYRGGGSYTF
>TRBJ1-6|TRBV6-2/TRBV6-3
CASSSRTGWDPPLHF
>TRBJ1-2|TRBV28
CASSHRAGSGYGYTF
>TRBJ1-2|TRBV9
CARGVGLGYTF
>TRBJ2-3|TRBV6-2/TRBV6-3
CASSGGTGVKTDTQYF
>TRBJ2-4|TRBV10-3
CAISESTGGRAKNIQYF
>TRBJ1-2|TRBV12-3/TRBV12-4
CASSTLRYGYTF
>TRBJ1-4|TRBV5-4
CASSLGAGEREKLFF
>TRBJ2-3|TRBV5-4
CASSLAVAGTDTQYF
>TRBJ2-3|TRBV28
CASSPPHGDTQYF
>TRBJ2-1|TRBV4-3
CASSQVRGYEQFF
>TRBJ2-3|TRBV5-4
CASSLKGLFRDTQYF
>TRBJ1-5|TRBV7-3
CASSLEGQWGNQPQHF
>TRBJ2-1|TRBV12-3/TRBV12-4
CASSFTSGRANEQFF
>TRBJ1-5|TRBV29-1
CSVVFSRGGGNQPQHF
>TRBJ2-3|TRBV28
CASSLLLRTDTQYF
>TRBJ2-3|TRBV7-3
CASSLGGLGGPDTQYF
>TRBJ2-2|TRBV6-2/TRBV6-3
CASSSRTSGRWGGNTGELFF
>TRBJ1-5|TRBV29-1
CSVRGSGNQPQHF
>TRBJ2-3|TRBV9
CASRRRGLGTDTQYF
>TRBJ1-4|TRBV29-1
CSVRDSSNEKLFF
>TRBJ2-1|TRBV29-1
CSGTSGSVEQFF
>TRBJ1-6|TRBV29-1
CSVRTGVINSPLHF
>TRBJ2-7|TRBV14
CASSQFGTGSSYEQYF
>TRBJ1-1|TRBV23-1
CASSLSLEGNTWDEAFF
>TRBJ2-1|TRBV11-2
CASSLDWGSYNEQFF
>TRBJ2-1|TRBV11-3
CASSLDQGRQNEQFF